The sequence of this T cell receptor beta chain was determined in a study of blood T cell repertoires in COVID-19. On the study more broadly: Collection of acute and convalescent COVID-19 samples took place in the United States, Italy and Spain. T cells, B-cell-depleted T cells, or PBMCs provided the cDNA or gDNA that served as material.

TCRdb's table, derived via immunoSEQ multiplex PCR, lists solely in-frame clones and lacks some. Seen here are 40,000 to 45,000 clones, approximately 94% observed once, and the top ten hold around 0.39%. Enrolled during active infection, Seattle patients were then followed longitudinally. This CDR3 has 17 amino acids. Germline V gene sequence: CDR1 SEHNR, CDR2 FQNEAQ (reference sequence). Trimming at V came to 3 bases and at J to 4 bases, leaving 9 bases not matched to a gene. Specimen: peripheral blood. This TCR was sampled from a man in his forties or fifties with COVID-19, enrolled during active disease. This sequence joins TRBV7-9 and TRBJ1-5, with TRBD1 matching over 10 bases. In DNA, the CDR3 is TGTGCCAGCAGCTTCGGGGACAGGGGTTTTCCGAATCAGCCCCAGCATTTT. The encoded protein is CASSFGDRGFPNQPQHF.